What follows are 25 T cell receptor beta chains derived from one specimen sequenced in a study of vaccination effects on CD4 cells after COVID-19. At the end of 9 to 11 days of culture, CD4+ T cells were isolated. Each participant received a vaccine that was either BNT162b2 or mRNA-1273, given as two doses. These TCRs' antigens remain unknown. Clones were sequenced by immunoSEQ multiplex PCR, and TCRdb holds only the in-frame ones, with some missing. The sample carries tens of thousands of clones, about 67% recorded once. The specimen was CD4+ T cells from PBMCs cultured without peptide, collected after COVID-19 vaccination. The receptor source for this set is a human donor who received a COVID-19 vaccine.

V is TRBV7-9 and J is TRBJ2-7; D unresolved. Deletions cut 6 bases from V and 0 bases from J, with 9 bases between. Germline assignment: CDR1 SEHNR and CDR2 FQNEAQ (reference sequence). This CDR3 contains 13 residues. Here the CDR3 reads CASSWFSSYEQYF. The DNA of the CDR3 is TGTGCCAGCAGTTGGTTTAGCTCCTACGAGCAGTACTTC. Full variable domain (remainder filled in from reference TRBV7-9 and TRBJ2-7): DTGVSQNPRHKITKRGQNVTFRCDPISEHNRLYWYRQTLGQGPEFLTYFQNEAQLEKSRLLSDRFSAERPKGSFSTLEIQRTEQGDSAMYLCASSWFSSYEQYFGPGTRLTVT.

CDR3 protein: CASGFGDLSQYF. DNA for the CDR3: TGTGCTAGTGGTTTCGGGGACCTCAGTCAGTATTTT. This chain links TRBV12-5 with TRBJ2-3; D is perhaps TRBD1 or TRBD2 (5 bases each). The V gene's germline CDR1 is LGHNT and CDR2 FRNRAP. Between the trimmed V and J ends, which lost 3 bases and 12 bases, there was a span of 13 bases. This CDR3 comprises 12 residues.

The chain couples TRBV6-5 to TRBJ2-3; D call uncertain. Deletions cut 7 bases from V and 2 bases from J, with 13 bases between. Germline V CDR1 and CDR2: MNHEY, SVGAGI. This CDR3 is built from 14 residues. This CDR3 reads CASTMDRLTDTQYF. CDR3 nucleotides: TGTGCCAGCACCATGGACCGTCTCACAGATACGCAGTATTTT.

This clone occurred a few times. The chain links TRBV29-1 to TRBJ2-1, with D possibly being TRBD2 (6 bases). The CDR3 contains 13 residues. With 4 bases removed from V and 9 bases from J, the gap between germline ends came to 16 bases. In germline, CDR1 is SQVTM, CDR2 ANQGSEA. This CDR3 reads CSVAGLTGVEQFF. CDR3 coding DNA: TGCAGCGTTGCGGGACTTACCGGGGTTGAGCAGTTCTTC.

The chain uses TRBV7-9 and TRBJ1-2; maybe TRBD1 (5 bases). V gave up 4 bases and J gave up 0 bases, with 6 bases separating them. CDR3 length: 13 residues. Germline V gene data show CDR1 as SEHNR and CDR2 as FQNEAQ (reference sequence). Written as DNA, the CDR3 is TGTGCCAGCAGCTCGACAGCTAACTATGGCTACACCTTC. Its translation: CASSSTANYGYTF.

J is TRBJ1-6 and V is TRBV10-3; 7 nucleotides line up with TRBD1. Losses at the gene ends were 0 bases for V and 10 bases for J; bases not matched to a gene: 18. CDR1 is ENHRY, CDR2 SYGVKD, per germline. The CDR3 runs 19 residues. This chain's CDR3 is CAISESDTGTDPAKSPLHF. The CDR3 nucleotides read TGTGCCATCAGTGAGTCCGATACCGGGACAGACCCAGCCAAATCACCCCTCCACTTT.

This clone was detected a few times. CDR3 loop: CASRSHDRGTDTQYF. CDR3 coding DNA: TGTGCCAGCAGGAGTCACGACAGGGGCACAGATACGCAGTATTTT. J is TRBJ2-3 and V is TRBV6-6; 7 bases line up with TRBD1. CDR1 is MNHNY and CDR2 is SVGAGI in the germline V gene (reference sequence). The CDR3 covers 15 residues. V lost 6 bases, J lost 1 base, and 7 bases stayed unmatched.

J is TRBJ2-1 and V is TRBV18; D not resolved. V lost 6 bases and J 0 bases, leaving 6 bases between the germline ends. The CDR3 consists of 13 residues. CDR1 KGHSH and CDR2 LQKENI come from the germline V gene. CDR3 protein: CASSLSSYNEQFF. The CDR3 DNA follows: TGTGCCAGCTCCCTTAGCTCCTACAATGAGCAGTTCTTC.

This sequence joins TRBV6-5 and TRBJ2-4; 8 positions match TRBD2. Germline values: CDR1 MNHEY, CDR2 SVGAGI. The trim removed 6 bases at V and 1 base at J, leaving 5 bases unmatched. The CDR3 contains 15 residues. CDR3 sequence: CASRDGGAAKNIQYF. CDR3 DNA: TGTGCCAGCAGAGACGGGGGGGCGGCCAAAAACATTCAGTACTTC.

A single count supports this clone. The chain combines TRBV15 with TRBJ1-4; D unresolved. The germline CDR1 and CDR2 sequences are LNHNV and YYDKDF (reference sequence). Trimming pared 0 bases from V and 10 bases from J, leaving 12 bases between. The CDR3 contains 14 residues. The DNA of the CDR3 is TGTGCCACCAGCAGAGAGGATGCAGCTGCAAAACTGTTTTTT. It translates to CATSREDAAAKLFF.

This chain connects TRBV10-1 to TRBJ2-5; 7 bases fit TRBD1. J gave up 0 bases and V 8 bases, and 3 bases lay outside the gene matches. The CDR3 runs 13 residues. Germline V gene lookup returns CDR1 WNHNN and CDR2 SYGVQD (reference sequence). CDR3 sequence reads: CASGGQNQETQYF. In DNA form, the CDR3 reads TGCGCCAGCGGGGGACAGAACCAAGAGACCCAGTACTTC.

J is TRBJ1-1 and V is TRBV20-1; D perhaps matches TRBD1 (5 bases). CDR3 length: 11 amino acids. The V end was cut by 4 bases, the J end by 4 bases, with 7 bases between. From germline, CDR1 is DFQATT and CDR2 SNEGSKA (reference sequence). The DNA of the CDR3 is TGCAGTGCTACGAGGGGCACTGAAGCTTTCTTT. The encoded protein is CSATRGTEAFF.

The chain employs TRBV3-1 (or the pseudogene TRBV3-2) and TRBJ2-5; D is possibly TRBD1 (6 bases). Trimming shortened V by 1 base and J by 5 bases, and 14 bases separated the two germline ends. The CDR3 extends over 15 amino acids. The germline gives CDR1 LGHDT, CDR2 YNNKEL (reference sequence). This CDR3 reads CASSQGLGASETQYF. The CDR3, as DNA: TGTGCCAGCAGCCAAGGTTTGGGGGCTTCCGAGACCCAGTACTTC.

The V and J genes are TRBV2 and TRBJ1-1; no clear D gene. With 3 bases removed from V and 1 base from J, the gap between germline ends came to 6 bases. There are 13 residues in the CDR3. From germline, CDR1 is SNHLY and CDR2 FYNNEI. CDR3 residues: CASSDQGNTEAFF. Here the CDR3 DNA reads TGTGCCAGCAGTGATCAAGGGAACACTGAAGCTTTCTTT. Combining the CDR3 with reference TRBV2 and TRBJ1-1 gives the whole variable domain EPEVTQTPSHQVTQMGQEVILRCVPISNHLYFYWYRQILGQKVEFLVSFYNNEISEKSEIFDDQFSVERPDGSNFTLKIRSTKLEDSAMYFCASSDQGNTEAFFGQGTRLTVV.

This clone was seen only a few times. The J gene is TRBJ1-6, the V gene TRBV14, with TRBD1 identical over 9 bases. With V trimmed by 2 bases and J by 6 bases, 2 bases remained unmatched. Germline CDR1 is SGHDN and CDR2 is FVKESK. The CDR3 extends over 15 amino acids. The CDR3 reads CASSQTGGINSPLHF. Here the CDR3 DNA reads TGTGCCAGCAGCCAAACAGGGGGCATTAATTCACCCCTCCACTTT.

The V gene is TRBV7-9, the J gene TRBJ1-4; D may be TRBD1 (6 bases). There are 15 residues in the CDR3. Trimming shortened V by 1 base and J by 7 bases, and 13 bases separated the two germline ends. Germline V CDR1 and CDR2: SEHNR, FQNEAQ (reference sequence). CDR3 nucleotides: TGTGCCAGCAGCTTAGGAGGGGGGCCGGGTGAAAAACTGTTTTTT. Translation: CASSLGGGPGEKLFF.

The J gene is TRBJ2-7, the V gene TRBV19; the match to TRBD1 covers 9 bases. Germline values: CDR1 LNHDA, CDR2 SQIVND (reference sequence). The CDR3 is 15 residues long. The V gene end was trimmed by 3 bases and the J gene end by 3 bases; junction bases not matched to a gene: 6. The CDR3 loop reads CASSMGQGSYYEQYF. The CDR3 nucleotides are TGTGCCAGTAGTATGGGACAGGGAAGTTACTACGAGCAGTACTTC.

This clone has a handful of counts. The chain recombines TRBV11-2 with TRBJ2-7; TRBD1 or TRBD2 may be the D gene (7 bases each). Trimming removed 5 bases from V and 2 bases from J, with 13 bases in between. The CDR3 loop spans 14 amino acids. CDR1 is SGHAT, CDR2 FQNNGV, per germline. DNA for the CDR3: TGTGCCAGCAGCCCCCAGGGGGGGGCCTACGAGCAGTACTTC. Its protein is CASSPQGGAYEQYF.

The rearrangement uses TRBV6-1 and TRBJ1-5; D is unclear. This CDR3 region has 15 residues. Trimming stripped 2 bases from V and 0 bases from J, with 8 bases between. Germline CDR1 MNHNS, CDR2 SASEGT. The CDR3, as DNA: TGTGCCAGCAGTGAAAACAGACTTAGCAATCAGCCCCAGCATTTT. Protein sequence: CASSENRLSNQPQHF.

The gene calls are TRBV27 and TRBJ2-1; 8 bases agree with TRBD2. The CDR3 spans 14 residues. V dropped 7 bases and J dropped 6; count of bases not matched to a gene: 8. The germline V gene encodes CDR1 MNHEY and CDR2 SMNVEV (reference sequence). As DNA, the CDR3 is TGTGCCAGCAAATTCGGGGGGGTAACCAATGAGCAGTTCTTC. Translated, it gives CASKFGGVTNEQFF.

V is TRBV7-9 and J is TRBJ1-1, with D hard to call. CDR1 is SEHNR and CDR2 is FQNEAQ in the germline V gene (reference sequence). There are 12 residues in the CDR3. V lost 6 bases, J lost 6 bases, and 11 bases lay in between. The CDR3 sequence: CASRITTAEAFF. The CDR3 nucleotides are TGTGCCAGCAGGATAACCACGGCTGAAGCTTTCTTT.

This sequence joins TRBV28 and TRBJ1-2; no firm D call. This CDR3 region has 13 residues. Trimming left V 2 bases short and J 2 bases short, with 6 bases between. In germline, CDR1 is MDHEN, CDR2 SYDVKM. CDR3 DNA: TGTGCCAGCAGTTTACGAAGAAACTATGGCTACACCTTC. Its translation: CASSLRRNYGYTF.

This chain joins TRBV7-2 and TRBJ2-3; D is possibly TRBD2 (5 bases). The CDR3 length is 12 residues. V lost 5 bases, J lost 10 bases, and 13 bases lay in between. Germline assignment: CDR1 SGHTA and CDR2 FQGNSA. CDR3 protein: CASSPVSGAQYF. The CDR3, as DNA: TGTGCCAGCAGCCCCGTGTCCGGGGCGCAGTATTTT.

The genes are TRBV30 and TRBJ1-2; tentatively, D is TRBD1 (5 bases). This CDR3 has 15 amino acids. V gave up 0 bases and J gave up 1 base, with 12 bases separating them. Germline assignment: CDR1 GTSNPN and CDR2 SVGIG (reference sequence). The CDR3 spells CAWSVQGEGNYGYTF. The DNA of the CDR3 is TGTGCCTGGAGTGTACAAGGGGAGGGTAACTATGGCTACACCTTC.

This clone has just one count. V and J are TRBV27 and TRBJ2-1; 9 positions agree with TRBD1. V trimming: 4 bases; J trimming: 3 bases; junction bases outside the gene matches: 4. This CDR3 is 15 amino acids long. Germline-derived CDR1 and CDR2 are MNHEY and SMNVEV (reference sequence). CDR3 sequence reads: CASSSRDRVYNEQFF. The CDR3 DNA reads as TGTGCCAGCAGTTCCCGGGACAGGGTCTACAATGAGCAGTTCTTC.